This T cell receptor (beta chain) was identified during a study of T cell repertoires in cytomegalovirus infection. Overall study: Based on public TCR beta signatures, there were indications of CMV infection and of a matching HLA type.

The study, taken as a whole, reports: There were HLA-C-restricted CMV-specific TCR beta clonotypes dominating the ex vivo response.

The V end lost 0 bases, the J end lost 4 bases, and 19 bases lay between the germline ends. CDR3 length: 18 amino acids. CDR1 and CDR2 from the germline V gene are LGHDT and YNNKEL (reference sequence). TCRdb redid the calling of the reads with MiXCR, one entry per CDR3 protein. The table shows 480,000 or so distinct CDR3 sequences, with about 11% occurring only once. Regarding this clonotype: Its antigen remains unidentified.

This chain joins TRBV3-1 and TRBJ2-1; tentatively, D is TRBD2 (6 bases). The sequence came from a human donor in good health (CMV status not recorded). Some clones in this sample may be carry-over from other donors' samples. Sequenced input: PBMCs. Here the CDR3 DNA reads TGTGCCAGCAGCCAAGAAAACGGGGGTCCCTACAATTACAATGAGCAGTTCTTC. Its translation is CASSQENGGPYNYNEQFF.